This T cell receptor (beta chain) was documented in a study of cytomegalovirus exposure and HLA in healthy donors. Study-wide context: Within the Caucasian-associated ancestry cluster were roughly 81% of the 398 genotyped donors. General study findings and limits: Excluded: some indistinguishable V segments such as TRBV6-2 and TRBV6-3. Later on, an analysis tied 15,000 to 20,000 TCR beta sequences to HLA alleles at 0.05 false discovery rate.

The CDR3 consists of 13 residues. Germline lookup yields CDR1 MNHEY and CDR2 SMNVEV (reference sequence). Trimming left V 8 bases short and J 10 bases short, with 15 bases between. This PCR relied on a set of 60 Vbeta primers and 13 Jbeta primers. Data came from immunoSEQ multiplex PCR; TCRdb stores just in-frame clones and leaves some out. The data hold roughly 56,000 clones, with approximately 87% observed a single time. In the case of this clone: The antigen is not known.

The sequence derives from a man aged 18 to 29 in good health and CMV-seronegative. V and J are TRBV27 and TRBJ1-6, with D possibly being TRBD1 (6 bases). The material sequenced was PBMCs. The CDR3 region is CASFWGGASPLHF. Written as DNA, the CDR3 is TGTGCCAGCTTTTGGGGGGGGGCATCACCCCTCCACTTT.